Described below is a single T cell receptor beta chain sequence and its context. Antigen specificity is unknown. This CDR3 spans 15 amino acids. Looked up from germline, CDR1 is GTSNPN and CDR2 is SVGIG (reference sequence). V shed 1 base, J shed 1 base, and the junction held 2 bases outside the gene matches. Use of 60 Vbeta and 13 Jbeta primers characterized the PCR. The repertoire was sequenced with immunoSEQ multiplex PCR; TCRdb's copy has only in-frame clones and lacks some. This table has about 200,000 clones, 60% to 80% appearing once. This entry comes from a study of cytomegalovirus exposure and HLA in healthy donors. On the study more broadly: Earlier sequencing of about 179 million T cells yielded 100 million to 120 million unique TCR beta sequences. Study results and caveats: TCR beta V- and J-gene trimming, according to a later analysis, was linked to a missense DCLRE1C variant. It was likely that a cluster of highly shared sequence variants was a sequencing artifact.

Sample: PBMCs. The rearrangement links TRBV30 to TRBJ2-3; 10 bases line up with TRBD1. This clonotype was obtained from a male donor in good health and CMV-seronegative. The CDR3 region has the DNA TGTGCCTGGAGTGGACAGGGGGCCGGCACAGATACGCAGTATTTT. It translates to CAWSGQGAGTDTQYF.